This T cell receptor beta chain stems from a study of blood T cell repertoires in COVID-19. This CDR3 has 15 amino acids. Germline assignment: CDR1 MGHRA and CDR2 YSYEKL. V was trimmed by 0 bases and J by 6 bases, leaving 11 bases between them. Sequencing was performed with immunoSEQ multiplex PCR; in TCRdb, only in-frame clones are kept and a portion is missing. The table records fewer than 500,000 clones, about 89% of them present only once. Sample: peripheral blood. The chain carries TRBV4-1 and TRBJ2-2; D is uncertain. This TCR was recovered from a woman in her thirties with acute or convalescent COVID-19. CDR3: CASSQDISLAGELFF. CDR3 nucleotide sequence: TGCGCCAGCAGCCAAGATATCAGTTTGGCCGGGGAGCTGTTTTTT.